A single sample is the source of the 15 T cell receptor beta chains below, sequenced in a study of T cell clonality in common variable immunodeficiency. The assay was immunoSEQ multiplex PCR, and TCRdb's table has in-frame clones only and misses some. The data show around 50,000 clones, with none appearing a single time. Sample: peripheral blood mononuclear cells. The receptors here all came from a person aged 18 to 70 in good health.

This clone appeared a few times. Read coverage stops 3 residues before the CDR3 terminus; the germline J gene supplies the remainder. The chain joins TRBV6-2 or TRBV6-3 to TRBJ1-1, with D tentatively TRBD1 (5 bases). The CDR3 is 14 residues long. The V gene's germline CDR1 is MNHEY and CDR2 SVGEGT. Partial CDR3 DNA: TGTGCCAGCAGACGTGGGGACTACCCGAACGAG. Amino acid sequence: CASRRGDYPNE. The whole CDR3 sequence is CASRRGDYPNEAFF.

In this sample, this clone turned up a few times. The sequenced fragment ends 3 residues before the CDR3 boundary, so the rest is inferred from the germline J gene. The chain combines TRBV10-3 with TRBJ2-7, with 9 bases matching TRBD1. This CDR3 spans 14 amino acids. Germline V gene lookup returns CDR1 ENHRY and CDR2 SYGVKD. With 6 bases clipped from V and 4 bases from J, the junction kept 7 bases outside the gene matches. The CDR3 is CAISAGTGLYEQYF. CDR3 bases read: TGTGCCATCAGCGCCGGGACAGGGTTGTACGAG.

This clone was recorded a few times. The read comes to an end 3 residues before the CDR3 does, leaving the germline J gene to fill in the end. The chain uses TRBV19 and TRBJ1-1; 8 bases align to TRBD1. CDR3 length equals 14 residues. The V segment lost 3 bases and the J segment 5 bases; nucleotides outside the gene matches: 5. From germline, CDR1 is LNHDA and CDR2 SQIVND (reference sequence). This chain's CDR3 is CASSIGTGRTEAFF. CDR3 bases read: TGTGCCAGTAGTATTGGGACAGGCAGGACTGAA. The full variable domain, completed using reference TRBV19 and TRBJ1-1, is DGGITQSPKYLFRKEGQNVTLSCEQNLNHDAMYWYRQDPGQGLRLIYYSQIVNDFQKGDIAEGYSVSREKKESFPLTVTSAQKNPTAFYLCASSIGTGRTEAFFGQGTRLTVV.

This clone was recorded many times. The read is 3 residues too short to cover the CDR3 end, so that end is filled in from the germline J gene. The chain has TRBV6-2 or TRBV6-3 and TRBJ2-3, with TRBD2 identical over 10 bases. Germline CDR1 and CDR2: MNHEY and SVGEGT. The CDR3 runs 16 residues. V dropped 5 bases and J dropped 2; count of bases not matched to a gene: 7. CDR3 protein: CASSPELAGLTDTQYF. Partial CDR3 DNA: TGTGCCAGCAGTCCTGAACTAGCGGGACTCACAGATACG.

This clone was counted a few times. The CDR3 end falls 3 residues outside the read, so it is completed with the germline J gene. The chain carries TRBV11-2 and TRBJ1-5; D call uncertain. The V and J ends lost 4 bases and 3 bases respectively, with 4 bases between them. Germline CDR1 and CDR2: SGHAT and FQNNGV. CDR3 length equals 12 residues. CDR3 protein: CASSSFNQPQHF. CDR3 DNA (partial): TGTGCCAGCAGCTCCTTCAATCAGCCC.

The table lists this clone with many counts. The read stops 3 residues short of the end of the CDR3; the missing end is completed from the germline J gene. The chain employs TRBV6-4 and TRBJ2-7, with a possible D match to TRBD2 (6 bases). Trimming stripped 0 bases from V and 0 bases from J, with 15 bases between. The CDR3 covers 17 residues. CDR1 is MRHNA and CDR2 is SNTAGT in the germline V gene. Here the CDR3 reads CASSDSSSGVNSYEQYF. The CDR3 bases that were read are TGTGCCAGCAGTGACTCGAGTAGCGGAGTAAACTCCTACGAG.

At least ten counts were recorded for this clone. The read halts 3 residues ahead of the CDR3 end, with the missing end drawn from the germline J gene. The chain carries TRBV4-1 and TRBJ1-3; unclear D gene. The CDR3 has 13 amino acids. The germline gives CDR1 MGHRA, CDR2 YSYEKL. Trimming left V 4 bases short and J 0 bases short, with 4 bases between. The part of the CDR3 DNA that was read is TGCGCCAGCAGCCTCGGCTCTGGAAACACC. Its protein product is CASSLGSGNT. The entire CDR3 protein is CASSLGSGNTIYF.

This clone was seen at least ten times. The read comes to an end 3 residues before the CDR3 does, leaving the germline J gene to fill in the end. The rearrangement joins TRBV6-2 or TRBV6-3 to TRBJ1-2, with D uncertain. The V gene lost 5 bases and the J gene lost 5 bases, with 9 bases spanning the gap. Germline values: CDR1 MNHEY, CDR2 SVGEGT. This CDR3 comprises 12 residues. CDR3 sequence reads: CASSKQSYGYTF. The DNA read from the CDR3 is TGTGCCAGCAGTAAACAGAGTTATGGC.

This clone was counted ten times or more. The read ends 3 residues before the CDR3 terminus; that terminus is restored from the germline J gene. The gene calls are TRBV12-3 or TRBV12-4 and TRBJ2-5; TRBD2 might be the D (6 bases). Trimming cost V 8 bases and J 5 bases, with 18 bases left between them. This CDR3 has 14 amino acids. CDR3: CASSGEAKEETQYF. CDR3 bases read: TGTGCCAGCTCGGGGGAGGCGAAGGAGGAGACC.

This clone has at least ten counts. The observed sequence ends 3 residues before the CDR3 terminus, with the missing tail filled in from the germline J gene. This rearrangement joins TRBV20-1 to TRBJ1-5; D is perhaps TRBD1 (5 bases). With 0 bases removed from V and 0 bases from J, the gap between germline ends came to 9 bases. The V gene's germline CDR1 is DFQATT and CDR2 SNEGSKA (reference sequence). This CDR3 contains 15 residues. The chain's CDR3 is CSAREDIYSNQPQHF. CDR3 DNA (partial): TGCAGTGCTAGAGAGGACATTTATAGCAATCAGCCC.

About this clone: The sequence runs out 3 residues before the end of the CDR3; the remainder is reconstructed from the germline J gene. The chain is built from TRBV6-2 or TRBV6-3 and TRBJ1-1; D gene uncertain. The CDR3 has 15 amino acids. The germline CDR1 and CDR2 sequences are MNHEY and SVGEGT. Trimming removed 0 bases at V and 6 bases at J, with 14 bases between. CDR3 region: CASSYSRQIMAEAFF. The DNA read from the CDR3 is TGTGCCAGCAGTTACTCGAGGCAGATCATGGCTGAA.

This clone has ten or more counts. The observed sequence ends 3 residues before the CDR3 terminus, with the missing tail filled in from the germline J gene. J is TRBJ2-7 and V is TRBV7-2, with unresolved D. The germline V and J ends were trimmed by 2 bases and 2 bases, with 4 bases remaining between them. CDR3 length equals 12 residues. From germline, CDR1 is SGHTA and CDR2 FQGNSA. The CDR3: CASSLLAYEQYF. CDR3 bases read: TGTGCCAGCAGCTTACTAGCCTACGAG.

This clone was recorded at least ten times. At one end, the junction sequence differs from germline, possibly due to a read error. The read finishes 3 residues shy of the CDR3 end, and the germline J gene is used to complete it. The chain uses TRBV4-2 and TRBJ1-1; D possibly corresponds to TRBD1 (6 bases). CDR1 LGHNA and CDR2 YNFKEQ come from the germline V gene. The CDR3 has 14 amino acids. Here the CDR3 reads CASSPGGVWTEAFF. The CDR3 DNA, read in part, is TGCGCCAGCAGCCCGGGGGGCGTCTGGACTGAA.

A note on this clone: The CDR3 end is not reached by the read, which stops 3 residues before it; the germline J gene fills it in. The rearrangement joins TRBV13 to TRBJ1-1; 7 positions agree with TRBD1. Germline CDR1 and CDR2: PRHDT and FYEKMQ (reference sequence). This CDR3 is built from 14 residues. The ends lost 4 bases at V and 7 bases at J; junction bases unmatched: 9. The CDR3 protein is CASSSDEGAIEAFF. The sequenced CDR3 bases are TGTGCCAGCAGCTCCGACGAGGGGGCAATTGAA.

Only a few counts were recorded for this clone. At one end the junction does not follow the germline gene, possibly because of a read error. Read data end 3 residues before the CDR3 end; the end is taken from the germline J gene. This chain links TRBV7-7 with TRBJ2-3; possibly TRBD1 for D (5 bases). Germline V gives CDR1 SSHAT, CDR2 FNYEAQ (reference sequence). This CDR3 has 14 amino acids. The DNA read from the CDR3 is TGTGCTAGCAGCTCCAGGGCAGCTCAAGAGACG. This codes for CASSSRAAQET. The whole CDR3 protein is CASSSRAAQETQYF. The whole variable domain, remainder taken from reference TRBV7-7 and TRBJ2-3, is GAGVSQSPRYKVTKRGQDVTLRCDPISSHATLYWYQQALGQGPEFLTYFNYEAQPDKSGLPSDRFSAERPEGSISTLTIQRTEQRDSAMYRCASSSRAAQETQYFGPGTRLTVL.